The 20 T cell receptor beta chains reported below all come from one sample, sequenced in a study of cytomegalovirus exposure and HLA in healthy donors. With 60 Vbeta and 13 Jbeta primers, the PCR was carried out. Libraries were prepared by immunoSEQ multiplex PCR; TCRdb keeps only in-frame clonotypes and omits some of them. Here the sample spans roughly 180,000 clones, 65% to 85% being singletons. Sequencing was performed on PBMCs. These TCRs come from a woman between 50 and 59 years old in good health and CMV-seropositive.

V usage is TRBV28 and J usage is TRBJ2-3; 7 bases line up with TRBD1. V lost 3 bases to trimming and J lost 4 bases; unmatched junction nucleotides: 4. Looked up from germline, CDR1 is MDHEN and CDR2 is SYDVKM. The CDR3 runs 14 residues. This chain's CDR3 is CASSFRTGSDTQYF. CDR3 in DNA: TGTGCCAGCAGTTTTCGGACAGGATCAGATACGCAGTATTTT.

V is TRBV7-9 and J is TRBJ1-2; 9 positions match TRBD1. Trimming took 4 bases from V and 8 from J; bases not matched to a gene: 2. The CDR3 consists of 12 residues. CDR1 and CDR2 from the germline V gene are SEHNR and FQNEAQ (reference sequence). DNA for the CDR3: TGTGCCAGCAGCTCGGGACAGGGCGGCTACACCTTC. Protein sequence: CASSSGQGGYTF.

This sequence joins TRBV7-9 and TRBJ2-1, with 8 bases identical to TRBD2. The CDR3 runs to 16 residues. Trimming at V came to 2 bases and at J to 2 bases, leaving 5 bases not matched to a gene. CDR1 is SEHNR and CDR2 is FQNEAQ in the germline V gene (reference sequence). DNA of the CDR3: TGTGCCAGCAGCTTAAGGTCGGGGGGGGCCTACAATGAGCAGTTCTTC. Amino acids: CASSLRSGGAYNEQFF.

J is TRBJ1-2 and V is TRBV23-1; a possible D gene is TRBD1 (5 bases). TRBV23-1 is an ORF for which the function is uncertain. V was cut by 0 bases and J by 2 bases, with 7 bases left in between. The length of the CDR3 is 14 residues. CDR3 in DNA: TGCGCCAGCAGTCAATCGTGGACAAACTATGGCTACACCTTC. This codes for CASSQSWTNYGYTF.

This chain links TRBV28 with TRBJ2-7; 11 bases align to TRBD1. The V segment lost 8 bases and the J segment 7 bases; nucleotides outside the gene matches: 10. The V gene's germline CDR1 is MDHEN and CDR2 SYDVKM. The CDR3 totals 14 residues. CDR3 DNA: TGTGCCAGCCTTTCCGGGACAGGGGGTCGAGAGCAGTACTTC. It yields the protein CASLSGTGGREQYF. The whole variable domain, filled in from reference TRBV28 and TRBJ2-7, reads DVKVTQSSRYLVKRTGEKVFLECVQDMDHENMFWYRQDPGLGLRLIYFSYDVKMKEKGDIPEGYSVSREKKERFSLILESASTNQTSMYLCASLSGTGGREQYFGPGTRLTVT.

The gene calls are TRBV29-1 and TRBJ2-7; D might be TRBD1 (5 bases). The CDR3 totals 11 residues. Germline CDR1 reads SQVTM; CDR2 reads ANQGSEA. The ends were cut back, 5 bases at V and 5 bases at J, with 10 bases in the middle. The CDR3 here is CSVTRANEQYF. The DNA for the CDR3 is TGCAGCGTTACCAGGGCCAACGAGCAGTACTTC.

The CDR3 is CASSFDRAGNEPYF. The CDR3 region has the DNA TGTGCCAGCAGCTTCGACAGGGCCGGGAACGAGCCCTACTTC. This sequence joins TRBV5-4 and TRBJ2-5; TRBD1 matches 7 bases. The ends lost 2 bases at V and 14 bases at J; junction bases unmatched: 15. Germline loops: CDR1 SGHNT, CDR2 YYREEE (reference sequence). There are 14 residues in the CDR3. Complete variable domain (other parts from reference TRBV5-4 and TRBJ2-5): ETGVTQSPTHLIKTRGQQVTLRCSSQSGHNTVSWYQQALGQGPQFIFQYYREEENGRGNFPPRFSGLQFPNYSSELNVNALELDDSALYLCASSFDRAGNEPYFGPGTRLLVL.

In nucleotides, the CDR3 is TGTGCCAGCACTACGAAAGTAGGGACAGGCCAAGAGACCCAGTACTTC. It codes for CASTTKVGTGQETQYF. This chain connects TRBV6-6 to TRBJ2-5, with TRBD1 matching 8 bases. Germline lookup yields CDR1 MNHNY and CDR2 SVGAGI (reference sequence). With 7 bases clipped from V and 1 base from J, the junction kept 11 bases outside the gene matches. CDR3 length: 16 amino acids.

A few counts support this clone. A much larger clone lies one base from this, so it may be a read error. Other DNA sequences within the sample encode an identical CDR3. The rearrangement links TRBV7-2 to TRBJ2-7; D ambiguous. This CDR3 region has 10 residues. The V and J ends lost 5 bases and 6 bases respectively, with 5 bases between them. The germline gives CDR1 SGHTA, CDR2 FQGNSA. CDR3 residues: CASSPREQYF. The CDR3 coding sequence is TGTGCCAGCAGCCCTCGCGAGCAGTACTTC.

The chain has TRBV5-1 and TRBJ1-4; TRBD1 matches at 12 bases. Germline-derived CDR1 and CDR2 are SGHRS and YFSETQ. The CDR3 runs 17 residues. Losses at the gene ends were 2 bases for V and 4 bases for J; bases not matched to a gene: 6. The CDR3, as DNA: TGCGCCAGCAGCTTCGGGACAGGGGGCCGAGGTAATGAAAAACTGTTTTTT. It specifies CASSFGTGGRGNEKLFF.

This clone was observed a single time. The chain combines TRBV2 with TRBJ2-6, with 11 bases aligning to TRBD1. The CDR3 runs 16 residues. The trim removed 10 bases at V and 1 base at J, leaving 6 bases unmatched. CDR1 and CDR2 from the germline V gene are SNHLY and FYNNEI. The CDR3 DNA sequence: TGTGCCAAGACCGGGACAGGGGGTTCTGGGGCCAACGTCCTGACTTTC. It codes for CAKTGTGGSGANVLTF.

This clone was recorded a few times. This chain links TRBV13 with TRBJ2-7; 8 bases fit TRBD2. From germline, CDR1 is PRHDT and CDR2 FYEKMQ (reference sequence). V shed 3 bases and J 4 bases; nucleotides not matched to a gene: 5. The CDR3 consists of 14 residues. The CDR3, as DNA: TGTGCCAGCAGCTTTTACGGGAGGGAATACGAGCAGTACTTC. This gives the protein CASSFYGREYEQYF.

The chain has TRBV6-1 and TRBJ2-3; D not certain. The germline gives CDR1 MNHNS, CDR2 SASEGT. Trimming took off 6 bases at V and 0 bases at J, with 10 bases between the two ends. The CDR3 is 14 amino acids. The CDR3 bases are TGTGCCAGCAGGACTTCTGCTAGCACAGATACGCAGTATTTT. Residues: CASRTSASTDTQYF.

V usage is TRBV13 and J usage is TRBJ2-1; the match to TRBD2 covers 9 bases. The CDR3 runs to 16 residues. Germline CDR1 and CDR2: PRHDT and FYEKMQ (reference sequence). The V segment lost 5 bases and the J segment 1 base; nucleotides outside the gene matches: 6. The CDR3 DNA is TGTGCCAGCAGCCCCTTAGCGGGGGCATCCTACAATGAGCAGTTCTTC. Translation gives CASSPLAGASYNEQFF. The whole variable domain, filled in from reference TRBV13 and TRBJ2-1, reads AAGVIQSPRHLIKEKRETATLKCYPIPRHDTVYWYQQGPGQDPQFLISFYEKMQSDKGSIPDRFSAQQFSDYHSELNMSSLELGDSALYFCASSPLAGASYNEQFFGPGTRLTVL.

This chain uses TRBV30 with TRBJ2-7; no clear D gene. This CDR3 has 11 amino acids. V shed 1 base and J shed 6 bases, with 7 bases lying between them. Germline V gene lookup returns CDR1 GTSNPN and CDR2 SVGIG (reference sequence). CDR3 loop: CAWSASGEQYF. The CDR3 region has the DNA TGTGCCTGGAGTGCCTCGGGCGAGCAGTACTTC.

Details on this clone: Sequence at one end of the junction differs from germline and may be a read error. In DNA form, the CDR3 reads TGTGCCAGCAGCTTGGCTAGCGGGGGCCCAAGCGTCTCCTACTATGAGCAGTTCTTC. Translated: CASSLASGGPSVSYYEQFF. The chain links TRBV7-3 to TRBJ2-1; 10 bases are shared with TRBD2. This CDR3 has 19 residues. Germline lookup yields CDR1 SGHTA and CDR2 FQGTGA.

This chain joins TRBV10-2 and TRBJ1-2; 9 bases are a match to TRBD1. This CDR3 has 14 residues. J gave up 5 bases and V 5 bases, and 6 bases lay outside the gene matches. From germline, CDR1 is WSHSY and CDR2 SAAADI. This CDR3 is CASSTGTGQYGYTF. CDR3 nucleotides: TGCGCCAGCAGTACGGGGACAGGGCAATATGGCTACACCTTC.

The chain recombines TRBV5-1 with TRBJ1-5; D is possibly TRBD1 (6 bases). Trimming removed 4 bases at V and 5 bases at J, with 13 bases between. CDR3 length equals 14 residues. Germline V gene lookup returns CDR1 SGHRS and CDR2 YFSETQ. This CDR3 is CASSPGQRDQPQHF. The CDR3 coding sequence is TGCGCCAGCAGCCCCGGACAGAGAGATCAGCCCCAGCATTTT.

V gene TRBV7-2 combines with J gene TRBJ1-2; tentative D call: TRBD1 (6 bases). Germline CDR1 is SGHTA and CDR2 is FQGNSA. V dropped 0 bases and J dropped 5 bases, with 16 bases sitting between them. The CDR3 extends over 16 amino acids. For the CDR3, the DNA is TGTGCCAGCAGCTTAGCCCAGACAGGACTCTCTTATGGCTACACCTTC. This sequence encodes CASSLAQTGLSYGYTF.

CDR3 in amino acids: CSVGGAPTVNTEAFF. The CDR3 bases are TGCAGCGTGGGGGGGGCACCTACGGTGAACACTGAAGCTTTCTTT. The chain combines TRBV29-1 with TRBJ1-1, with D possibly TRBD1 on 6 matching bases. Germline assignment: CDR1 SQVTM and CDR2 ANQGSEA. This CDR3 region has 15 residues. V was shortened by 6 bases and J by 0 bases, with 17 bases between the two germline ends.